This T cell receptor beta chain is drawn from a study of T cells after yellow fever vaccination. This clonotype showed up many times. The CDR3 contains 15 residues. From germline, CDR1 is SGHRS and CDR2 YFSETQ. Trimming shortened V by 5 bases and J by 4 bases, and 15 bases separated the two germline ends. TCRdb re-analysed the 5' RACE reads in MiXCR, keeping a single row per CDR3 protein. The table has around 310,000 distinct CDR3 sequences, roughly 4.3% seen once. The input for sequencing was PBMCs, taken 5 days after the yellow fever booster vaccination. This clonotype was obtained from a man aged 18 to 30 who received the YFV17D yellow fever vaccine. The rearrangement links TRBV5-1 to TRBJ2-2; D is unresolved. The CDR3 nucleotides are TGCGCCAGCAGTCAACTTACTTGGGGCACCGGGGAGCTGTTTTTT. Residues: CASSQLTWGTGELFF.